One sample yielded the 20 T cell receptor beta chains listed below, sequenced in a study of T cell responses to AZD1222 COVID-19 vaccine. Method: immunoSEQ multiplex PCR; TCRdb's copy keeps in-frame clones and lacks some. The repertoire holds some 130,000 clones, over 75% seen once, with roughly 3% in the top ten. This specimen consisted of peripheral blood, obtained on day 0 of AZD1222 vaccination. The receptors were sampled from an adult in good health.

The chain links TRBV28 to TRBJ1-4, with D possibly matching TRBD1 (5 bases). V shed 6 bases and J shed 5 bases, with 13 bases lying between them. Germline lookup yields CDR1 MDHEN and CDR2 SYDVKM. The CDR3 totals 14 residues. This chain's CDR3 is CASSTGTVNEKLFF. CDR3 DNA sequence: TGTGCCAGCAGCACCGGGACGGTCAATGAAAAACTGTTTTTT.

The chain uses TRBV6-5 and TRBJ2-7, with 9 bases fitting TRBD2. The J segment lost 4 bases and the V segment lost 4 bases, leaving 8 bases of the junction unmatched. Germline-derived CDR1 and CDR2 are MNHEY and SVGAGI. This CDR3 has 15 residues. CDR3 residues: CASSLTSGGLYEQYF. The CDR3 nucleotides read TGTGCCAGCAGTTTGACTAGCGGTGGACTATACGAGCAGTACTTC.

The chain is built from TRBV5-4 and TRBJ2-3; D is ambiguous. CDR3 length: 13 amino acids. The germline CDR1 and CDR2 sequences are SGHNT and YYREEE (reference sequence). V lost 4 bases and J lost 3, with 9 bases in between. As DNA, the CDR3 is TGTGCCAGCAGCCCCGATTTAACAGATACGCAGTATTTT. Translated, it gives CASSPDLTDTQYF. The whole variable domain, filled in from reference TRBV5-4 and TRBJ2-3, reads ETGVTQSPTHLIKTRGQQVTLRCSSQSGHNTVSWYQQALGQGPQFIFQYYREEENGRGNFPPRFSGLQFPNYSSELNVNALELDDSALYLCASSPDLTDTQYFGPGTRLTVL.

This clone occurred once. V and J are TRBV3-1 (or the pseudogene TRBV3-2) and TRBJ1-2, with D possibly TRBD1 on 6 matching bases. Trimming removed 3 bases from V and 6 bases from J, with 14 bases in between. Germline loops: CDR1 LGHDT, CDR2 YNNKEL (reference sequence). The CDR3 is 14 amino acids. The CDR3 here is CASSHTGKGHGYTF. The CDR3 nucleotides read TGTGCCAGCAGCCACACAGGGAAAGGACATGGCTACACCTTC.

V and J are TRBV3-1 (or the pseudogene TRBV3-2) and TRBJ2-1; D perhaps matches TRBD2 (5 bases). This CDR3 comprises 17 residues. Germline V gives CDR1 LGHDT, CDR2 YNNKEL (reference sequence). V was pared by 3 bases and J by 0 bases, with 15 bases between. The CDR3 reads CASSHLGLQNSYNEQFF. CDR3 nucleotides: TGTGCCAGCAGCCATCTTGGACTCCAAAACTCCTACAATGAGCAGTTCTTC.

The V call is TRBV6-6, the J call TRBJ1-6; TRBD1 agrees at 9 bases. Germline assignment: CDR1 MNHNY and CDR2 SVGAGI (reference sequence). The CDR3 covers 16 residues. J lost 7 bases, V lost 6 bases, and 10 bases had no gene match. The CDR3 DNA sequence: TGTGCCAGCAGAAGGGGGGACAGGGTATCGAATTCACCCCTCCACTTT. It translates to CASRRGDRVSNSPLHF.

The chain employs TRBV16 and TRBJ1-1; TRBD1 is a possible D gene (6 bases). Between the trimmed V and J ends, which lost 4 bases and 6 bases, there was a span of 21 bases. The germline V gene encodes CDR1 KGHSY and CDR2 FQNENV. The CDR3 length is 16 residues. CDR3 bases: TGTGCCAGCAGCCCAAGCAGGGGAAAGATAAGCTCTGAAGCTTTCTTT. Amino acid sequence: CASSPSRGKISSEAFF.

This chain uses TRBV5-1 with TRBJ1-1; D unresolved. This CDR3 comprises 13 residues. Trimming left V 4 bases short and J 5 bases short, with 12 bases between. Germline V gene data show CDR1 as SGHRS and CDR2 as YFSETQ. CDR3 DNA: TGCGCCAGCAGCACCAGACCAGGAACTGAAGCTTTCTTT. Amino acid sequence: CASSTRPGTEAFF.

The chain joins TRBV6-1 to TRBJ1-2; possibly TRBD1 for D (5 bases). The CDR3 has 14 amino acids. In germline, CDR1 is MNHNS, CDR2 SASEGT. V was trimmed by 0 bases and J by 6 bases, leaving 11 bases between them. As DNA, the CDR3 is TGTGCCAGCAGTGAAGCATCCGTGGGGGATGGCTACACCTTC. This gives the protein CASSEASVGDGYTF.

This chain connects TRBV5-1 to TRBJ2-7; TRBD1 matches at 8 bases. The CDR3 consists of 14 residues. Germline lookup yields CDR1 SGHRS and CDR2 YFSETQ. V dropped 4 bases and J dropped 6; count of bases not matched to a gene: 9. The CDR3, as DNA: TGCGCCAGCAGCCTCAAGACGGGACAGGCCGAGCAGTACTTC. Translating it yields CASSLKTGQAEQYF.

The gene calls are TRBV7-9 and TRBJ2-4; 12 bases match TRBD2. V lost 5 bases, J lost 0 bases, and 5 bases stayed unmatched. This CDR3 spans 17 amino acids. CDR1 SEHNR and CDR2 FQNEAQ come from the germline V gene (reference sequence). CDR3: CASSLWTSGIAKNIQYF. The CDR3 nucleotides read TGTGCCAGCAGCCTCTGGACTAGCGGGATAGCCAAAAACATTCAGTACTTC.

This rearrangement joins TRBV5-5 to TRBJ2-1; possibly TRBD2 for D (5 bases). Trimming stripped 2 bases from V and 8 bases from J, with 11 bases between. The germline V gene encodes CDR1 SGHKS and CDR2 YYEKEE (reference sequence). The CDR3 is made up of 13 amino acids. The CDR3 region has the DNA TGTGCCAGCAGCTTCCGGGGTAGGGATGAGCAGTTCTTC. Protein sequence: CASSFRGRDEQFF.

Concerning this clone: The junction and the germline gene differ at one end; a read error may be behind it. The V and J genes are TRBV2 and TRBJ1-5; unclear D gene. Germline V gene sequence: CDR1 SNHLY, CDR2 FYNNEI. This CDR3 has 16 residues. CDR3 bases: TGTGCCAGCAGTCAAGCACTGGACGTGGGCAATCAGCCCCAGCATTTT. This codes for CASSQALDVGNQPQHF.

The CDR3: CASSLITGGNGELFF. For the CDR3, the DNA is TGTGCCAGCAGCCTAATAACAGGGGGCAACGGGGAGCTGTTTTTT. The chain recombines TRBV7-2 with TRBJ2-2; TRBD1 matches 9 bases. V trimming: 5 bases; J trimming: 7 bases; junction bases outside the gene matches: 8. Germline CDR1 SGHTA, CDR2 FQGNSA. The CDR3 spans 15 residues.

V gene TRBV7-9 combines with J gene TRBJ1-3, with 8 positions matching TRBD1. From germline, CDR1 is SEHNR and CDR2 FQNEAQ (reference sequence). The CDR3 length is 17 residues. V dropped 3 bases and J dropped 1; count of bases not matched to a gene: 8. CDR3 coding DNA: TGTGCCAGCAGCTTCACAACGGGGACAGGTTCTGGAAACACCATATATTTT. Protein: CASSFTTGTGSGNTIYF.

The V gene is TRBV14, the J gene TRBJ2-5; D not certain. This CDR3 is built from 17 residues. Germline assignment: CDR1 SGHDN and CDR2 FVKESK. V was pared by 0 bases and J by 2 bases, with 16 bases between. The CDR3 DNA reads as TGTGCCAGCAGCCAAGATCTGAGGCCATCAAGACAAGAGACCCAGTACTTC. Translation: CASSQDLRPSRQETQYF.

V usage is TRBV7-8 and J usage is TRBJ1-1; a weak D match, TRBD1 (5 bases). Trimming stripped 1 base from V and 1 base from J, with 10 bases between. CDR3 length: 15 amino acids. Germline values: CDR1 SGHVS, CDR2 FQNEAQ. CDR3 in DNA: TGTGCCAGCAGCTTAGTAGGGGCCCGGAACACTGAAGCTTTCTTT. Its translation is CASSLVGARNTEAFF.

V and J are TRBV11-2 and TRBJ2-1; TRBD1 agrees at 7 bases. J was trimmed by 4 bases and V by 7 bases; bases with no gene match: 10. This CDR3 is 15 amino acids long. Germline V gene lookup returns CDR1 SGHAT and CDR2 FQNNGV. The CDR3 spells CASNLRQGVYNEQFF. CDR3 coding DNA: TGTGCCAGCAACTTGAGACAGGGAGTGTACAATGAGCAGTTCTTC.

This chain uses TRBV5-6 with TRBJ1-3; D is uncertain. Germline CDR1 and CDR2: SGHDT and YYEEEE. V was cut by 2 bases and J by 3 bases, with 9 bases left in between. The length of the CDR3 is 14 residues. CDR3 nucleotides: TGTGCCAGCAGCTTTCGGGTTCTTGGAAACACCATATATTTT. Translated: CASSFRVLGNTIYF.

The rearrangement joins TRBV5-1 to TRBJ2-7; D may be TRBD1 or TRBD2 (5 bases each). CDR3 size: 15 residues. Trimming cost V 2 bases and J 0 bases, with 12 bases left between them. The V gene's germline CDR1 is SGHRS and CDR2 YFSETQ. CDR3 region: CASSFGTGTSYEQYF. CDR3 nucleotide sequence: TGCGCCAGCAGCTTCGGGACGGGTACCTCCTACGAGCAGTACTTC.